This TCR beta chain was captured in a study of T cells in tuberculosis. This table comes from immunoSEQ multiplex PCR, and its TCRdb copy is limited to in-frame clones, with some not included. Among 25,000 to 35,000 clones listed, 92% were seen once. Study-wide points: Classification accuracy was 75% to 90% (AUROC 0.90) with the GMM-specific repertoire. Selection depended on which cryopreserved specimens were available.

This CDR3 region has 12 residues. Germline CDR1 is LNHDA and CDR2 is SQIVND (reference sequence). Trimming cost V 7 bases and J 2 bases, with 9 bases left between them. Stated time point: new active TB diagnosis, blood taken before or within 7 days of starting treatment. This clone was recorded a few times. Its matching antigen is unknown. The sequence was obtained from an adult with tuberculosis. Some clones in this sample may be carry-over from other donors' samples. J is TRBJ2-7 and V is TRBV19; weak D call: TRBD1 (5 bases). The sample consisted of PBMCs, taken at tuberculosis diagnosis. CDR3 in DNA: TGTGCCAGTAAGGACAACACCTACGAGCAGTACTTC. This sequence encodes CASKDNTYEQYF. Full variable domain (rest looked up from reference TRBV19 and TRBJ2-7): DGGITQSPKYLFRKEGQNVTLSCEQNLNHDAMYWYRQDPGQGLRLIYYSQIVNDFQKGDIAEGYSVSREKKESFPLTVTSAQKNPTAFYLCASKDNTYEQYFGPGTRLTVT.